These T cell receptor beta chains were read from a single sample in a study of beta chain features in type 1 diabetes. Here immunoSEQ multiplex PCR was the method, and the copy in TCRdb shows in-frame clones only, minus some. The profile shows 600,000 to 700,000 clones, roughly 12% of them singletons. What was sequenced was naive CD4+ T cells from blood. The receptors were gathered from a man aged 25 to 45 with type 1 diabetes. Each CDR3 is given with its conserved first and last residue. The D gene is left open where the match is weak. Clone size appears in some rows only: once, few, many, or a class for an expanded clone.

-,13,TRBV7-9,TRBJ2-3,-,TGTGCCAGCACCCAGCTTAGCACAGATACGCAGTATTTT,CASTQLSTDTQYF
-,15,TRBV9,TRBJ2-3,-,TGTGCCAGCACCATAAACCCCGGGGGCCCAGATACGCAGTATTTT,CASTINPGGPDTQYF
TRBD1,16,TRBV4-3,TRBJ2-1,few,TGCGCCAGCAGCCAAGACTGGGGACAGAAATACAATGAGCAGTTCTTC,CASSQDWGQKYNEQFF
-,12,TRBV29-1,TRBJ1-1,few,TGCAGCGTACTCACAGTGAACACTGAAGCTTTCTTT,CSVLTVNTEAFF
-,13,TRBV2,TRBJ2-3,few,TGTGCCTCTCGGGTAGGGGAGGCAGATACGCAGTATTTT,CASRVGEADTQYF
TRBD1,16,TRBV18,TRBJ2-7,-,TGTGCCAGCTCACCACCGGCGTCCAGGGGGCCTCTCGAGCAGTACTTC,CASSPPASRGPLEQYF
TRBD1,16,TRBV28,TRBJ1-4,-,TGTGCCAGCAGTCGACAGGGATTGGACCTAAATGAAAAACTGTTTTTT,CASSRQGLDLNEKLFF
-,16,TRBV5-1,TRBJ1-1,-,TGCGCCAGCAGCTTGTCGCCTACTGGGCAGAACACTGAAGCTTTCTTT,CASSLSPTGQNTEAFF
TRBD1,15,TRBV19,TRBJ2-5,-,TGTGCCAGTAGTATGAGGGCCGGGACAGAAGAGACCCAGTACTTC,CASSMRAGTEETQYF
-,13,TRBV7-7,TRBJ2-5,-,TGTGCCAGCAGCTCGGATAACCAAGAGACCCAGTACTTC,CASSSDNQETQYF
-,13,TRBV6-6,TRBJ2-5,-,TGTGCCAGCCAAGGACGGACGCAAGAGACCCAGTACTTC,CASQGRTQETQYF
-,15,TRBV2,TRBJ1-6,-,TGTGCCAGCGTCGTACAGGGTTTAAGCAATTCACCCCTCCACTTT,CASVVQGLSNSPLHF
-,16,TRBV4-1,TRBJ1-2,-,TGCGCCAGCAGCCAAGAGAGTGAGACAGATAACTATGGCTACACCTTC,CASSQESETDNYGYTF
-,14,TRBV25-1,TRBJ2-3,few,TGTGCCAGCAGTGATATCGACAGCACAGATACGCAGTATTTT,CASSDIDSTDTQYF
TRBD2,16,TRBV7-2,TRBJ2-3,-,TGTGCCAGCAGGATAGCGGGGGGGCCGTTGGTAAATACGCAGTATTTT,CASRIAGGPLVNTQYF
-,13,TRBV10-3,TRBJ2-5,few,TGTGCCATCAGACGTGAGGTATCAGAGACCCAGTACTTC,CAIRREVSETQYF
-,13,TRBV29-1,TRBJ2-7,few,TGCAGCGTTGACGGGGGGCTATCGTACGAGCAGTACTTC,CSVDGGLSYEQYF
TRBD1,14,TRBV7-9,TRBJ2-3,few,TGTGCCAGCAGCTTCGGGACAGGGGCAGATACGCAGTATTTT,CASSFGTGADTQYF
TRBD1,15,TRBV29-1,TRBJ2-3,few,TGCAGCGTTACCCGGACAGGGTCGAGCTCAGATACGCAGTATTTT,CSVTRTGSSSDTQYF
-,14,TRBV30,TRBJ2-3,few,TGTGCCTGGAGTCTAGGCGTCAGCACAGATACGCAGTATTTT,CAWSLGVSTDTQYF
-,14,TRBV9,TRBJ2-2,few,TGTGCCAGCAGACCTCCTGGGGACACCGGGGAGCTGTTTTTT,CASRPPGDTGELFF
-,14,TRBV9,TRBJ1-2,-,TGTGCCAGCAGCGGTGTTAAAAGTTTCTATGGCTACACCTTC,CASSGVKSFYGYTF
-,13,TRBV27,TRBJ2-7,-,TGTGCCATTGGACAGAGGCCCACTACGAAGCAGTACTTC,CAIGQRPTTKQYF
-,13,TRBV6-5,TRBJ2-7,-,TGTGCCAGCAGGCCCCTAGCCTCCTACGAGCAGTACTTC,CASRPLASYEQYF
-,13,TRBV14,TRBJ2-2,few,TGTGCCAGCAGCCGCAGTAACACCGGGGAGCTGTTTTTT,CASSRSNTGELFF
TRBD1,16,TRBV18,TRBJ2-7,few,TGTGCCAGCTCACCAAAGAACCGGACAGGGGTCTACGAGCAGTACTTC,CASSPKNRTGVYEQYF
-,13,TRBV25-1,TRBJ2-2,few,TGTGCCAGCAGTGAATTGGGGACCGGGGAGCTGTTTTTT,CASSELGTGELFF
-,14,TRBV5-4,TRBJ2-7,few,TGTGCCAGCAGCTTGGGGCTAGAGGTAGGCGAGCAGTACTTC,CASSLGLEVGEQYF
TRBD1,16,TRBV4-3,TRBJ2-3,-,TGCGCCAGCAGCCTACAGGGGAACGGGCGGGCAGATACGCAGTATTTT,CASSLQGNGRADTQYF
-,13,TRBV7-2,TRBJ1-5,few,TGTGCCAGCAGCGCTAGGGGCAATCAGCCCCAGCATTTT,CASSARGNQPQHF
-,14,TRBV18,TRBJ1-2,-,TGTGCCAGCTCACAAGTTGGCCAGGGTGCTGGCTACACCTTC,CASSQVGQGAGYTF